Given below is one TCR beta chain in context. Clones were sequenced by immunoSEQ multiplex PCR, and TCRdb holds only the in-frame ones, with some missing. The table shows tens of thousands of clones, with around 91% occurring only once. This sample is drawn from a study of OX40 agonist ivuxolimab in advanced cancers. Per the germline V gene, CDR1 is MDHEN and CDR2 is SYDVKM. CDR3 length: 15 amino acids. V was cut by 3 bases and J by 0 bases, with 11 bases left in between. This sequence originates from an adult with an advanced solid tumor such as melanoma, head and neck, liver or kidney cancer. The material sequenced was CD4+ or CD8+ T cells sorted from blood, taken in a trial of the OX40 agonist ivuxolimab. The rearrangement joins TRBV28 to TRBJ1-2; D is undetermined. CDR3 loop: CASSFRTATNYGYTF. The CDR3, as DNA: TGTGCCAGCAGTTTCCGGACGGCCACTAACTATGGCTACACCTTC.